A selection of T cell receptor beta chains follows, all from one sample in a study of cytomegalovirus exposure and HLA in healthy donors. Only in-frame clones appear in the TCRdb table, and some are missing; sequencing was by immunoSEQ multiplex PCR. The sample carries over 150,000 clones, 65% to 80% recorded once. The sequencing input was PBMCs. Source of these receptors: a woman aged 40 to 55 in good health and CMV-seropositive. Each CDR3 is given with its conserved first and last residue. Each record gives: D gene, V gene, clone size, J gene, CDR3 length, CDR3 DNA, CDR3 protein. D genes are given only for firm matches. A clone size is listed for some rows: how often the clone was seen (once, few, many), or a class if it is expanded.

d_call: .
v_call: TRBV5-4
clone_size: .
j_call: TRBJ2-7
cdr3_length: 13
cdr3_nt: TGTGCCAGCAGCTTGGACAGGGTGGGCGAGCAGTACTTC
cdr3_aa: CASSLDRVGEQYF

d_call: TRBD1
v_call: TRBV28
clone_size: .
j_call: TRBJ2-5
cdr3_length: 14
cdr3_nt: TGTGCCAGCAGTTTGGTCGGACAGGGGGAGACCCAGTACTTC
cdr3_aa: CASSLVGQGETQYF

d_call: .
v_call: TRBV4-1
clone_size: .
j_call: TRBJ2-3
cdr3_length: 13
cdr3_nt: TGCGCCAGCAGCCAAGATCCCGCGGGATGGGAATATTTT
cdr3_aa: CASSQDPAGWEYF

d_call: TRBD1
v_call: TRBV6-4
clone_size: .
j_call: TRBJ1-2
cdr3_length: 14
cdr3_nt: TGTGCCAGCAGTCCTGGGACAGGGAACTATGGCTACACCTTC
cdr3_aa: CASSPGTGNYGYTF

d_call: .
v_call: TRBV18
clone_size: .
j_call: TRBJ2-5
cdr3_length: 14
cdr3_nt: TGTGCCAGCTCACCACAGAACAGACAAGAGACCCAGTACTTC
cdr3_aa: CASSPQNRQETQYF

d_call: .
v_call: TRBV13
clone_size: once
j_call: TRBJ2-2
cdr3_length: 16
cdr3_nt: TGTGCCAGCAGCTTTCGGGGGACCGCGAACACCGGGGAGCTGTTTTTT
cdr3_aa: CASSFRGTANTGELFF

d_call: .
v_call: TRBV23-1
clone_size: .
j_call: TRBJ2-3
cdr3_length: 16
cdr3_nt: TGCGCCAGCAGTCCGCCGGGACACCAAAGCACAGATACGCAGTATTTT
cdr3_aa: CASSPPGHQSTDTQYF

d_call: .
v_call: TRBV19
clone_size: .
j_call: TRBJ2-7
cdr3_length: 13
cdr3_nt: TGTGCCAGTAGTATTCAGGGAAACTACGAGCAGTACTTC
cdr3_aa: CASSIQGNYEQYF

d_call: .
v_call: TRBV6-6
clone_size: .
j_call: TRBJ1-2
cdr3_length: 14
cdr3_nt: TGTGCCAGCAGTTACTTGTCGCAACAGTGGGGCCACACCTTC
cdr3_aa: CASSYLSQQWGHTF

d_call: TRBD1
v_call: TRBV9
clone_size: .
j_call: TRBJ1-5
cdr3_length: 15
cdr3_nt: TGTGCCAGCAGCGAATCAACAGGGGGCGGGCAGCCCCAGCATTTT
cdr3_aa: CASSESTGGGQPQHF

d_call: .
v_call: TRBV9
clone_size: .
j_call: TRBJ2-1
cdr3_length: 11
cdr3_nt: TGTGCCAGCAGCGTAGGCGGTGAGCAGTTCTTC
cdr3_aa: CASSVGGEQFF

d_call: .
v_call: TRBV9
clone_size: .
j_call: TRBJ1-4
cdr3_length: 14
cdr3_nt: TGTGCCAGCAGCGTAGGACAGTCTAATGAAAAACTGTTTTTT
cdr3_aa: CASSVGQSNEKLFF

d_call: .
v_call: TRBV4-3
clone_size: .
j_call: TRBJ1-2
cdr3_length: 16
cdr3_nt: TGCGCCAGCAGCCAAGATCGGGGGGGAACTAACTATGGCTACACCTTC
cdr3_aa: CASSQDRGGTNYGYTF

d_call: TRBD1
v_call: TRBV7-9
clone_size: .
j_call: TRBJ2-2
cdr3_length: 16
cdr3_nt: TGTGCCAGCAGCAAGACAGGGGGCGAAATTCCCGGGGAGCTGTTTTTT
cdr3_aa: CASSKTGGEIPGELFF

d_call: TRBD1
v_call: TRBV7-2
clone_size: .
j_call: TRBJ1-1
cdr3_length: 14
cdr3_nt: TGTGCCAGCAGCGCCAGACAGGGGGACACTGAAGCTTTCTTT
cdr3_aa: CASSARQGDTEAFF

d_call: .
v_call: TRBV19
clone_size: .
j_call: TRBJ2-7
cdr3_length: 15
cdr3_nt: TGTGCCAGTAGTTTCGCAGGGGGGATCTCCTACGAGCAGTACTTC
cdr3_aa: CASSFAGGISYEQYF

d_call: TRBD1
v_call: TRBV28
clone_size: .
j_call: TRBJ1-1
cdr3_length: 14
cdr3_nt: TGTGCCAGCAGTTTAGGGACAGGGAAGACTGAAGCTTTCTTT
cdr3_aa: CASSLGTGKTEAFF

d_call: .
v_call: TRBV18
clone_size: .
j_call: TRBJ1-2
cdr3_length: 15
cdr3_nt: TGTGCCAGCTCACCCTCCGGGACTGGGAACTATGGCTACACCTTC
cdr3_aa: CASSPSGTGNYGYTF

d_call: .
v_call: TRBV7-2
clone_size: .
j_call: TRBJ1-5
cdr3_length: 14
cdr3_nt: TGTGCCAGCAGCTTAGCGAGCGGGAATCAGCCCCAGCATTTT
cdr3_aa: CASSLASGNQPQHF

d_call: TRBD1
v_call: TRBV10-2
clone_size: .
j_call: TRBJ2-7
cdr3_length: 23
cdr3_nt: TGCGCCAGCAGTGAGTCGGGACAGGGGACATCGGGCCTCTCTGGGCCTCTCTCTTACGAGCAGTACTTC
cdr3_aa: CASSESGQGTSGLSGPLSYEQYF

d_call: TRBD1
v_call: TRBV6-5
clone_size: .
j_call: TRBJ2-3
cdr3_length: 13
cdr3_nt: TGTGCCACCCGGACAGGGGGTGCAGATACGCAGTATTTT
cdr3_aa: CATRTGGADTQYF

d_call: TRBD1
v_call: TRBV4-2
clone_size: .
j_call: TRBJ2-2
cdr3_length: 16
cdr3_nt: TGTGCCAGCAGCCAGGCCGGGACAGTCAACACCGGGGAGCTGTTTTTT
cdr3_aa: CASSQAGTVNTGELFF

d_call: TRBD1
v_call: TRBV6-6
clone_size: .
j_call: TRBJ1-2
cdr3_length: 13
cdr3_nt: TGTGCCAGCAGCATGGACAGGGAGAATGGCTACACCTTC
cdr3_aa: CASSMDRENGYTF

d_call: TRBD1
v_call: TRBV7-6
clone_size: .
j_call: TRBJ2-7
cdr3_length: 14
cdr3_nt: TGTGCCAGCAGCCCCAGGGGGCAAGGCTACGAGCAGTACTTC
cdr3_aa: CASSPRGQGYEQYF

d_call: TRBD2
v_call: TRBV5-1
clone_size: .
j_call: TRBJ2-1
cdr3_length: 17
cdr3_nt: TGCGCCAGCAGCTCCAGACTAGCGGGAGGGCCTATCTATGAGCAGTTCTTC
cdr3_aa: CASSSRLAGGPIYEQFF

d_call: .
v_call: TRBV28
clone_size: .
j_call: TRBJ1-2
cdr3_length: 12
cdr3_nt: TGTGCCAGCAGTTCGGGGGAATATGGCTACACCTTC
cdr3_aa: CASSSGEYGYTF

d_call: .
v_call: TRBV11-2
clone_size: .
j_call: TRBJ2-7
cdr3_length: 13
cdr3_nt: TGTGCCAGCAGCTTAGGGCAGGGGACCGAGCAGTACTTC
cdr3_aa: CASSLGQGTEQYF

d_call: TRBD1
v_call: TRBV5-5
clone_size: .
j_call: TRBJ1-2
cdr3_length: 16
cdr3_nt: TGTGCCAGCAGCCGTCCCGGGACAGGGGGAGTCTATGGCTACACCTTC
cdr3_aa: CASSRPGTGGVYGYTF

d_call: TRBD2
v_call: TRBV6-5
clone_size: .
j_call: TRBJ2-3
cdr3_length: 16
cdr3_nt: TGTGCCAGCAGTTATAGTTGGGAGGGTAGCACAGATACGCAGTATTTT
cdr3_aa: CASSYSWEGSTDTQYF